The TCR beta chain under discussion was sequenced for a study of post-analysis software for immune sequencing data. Looking at the study overall: Relapsing-remitting, secondary progressive and progressive-relapsing multiple sclerosis were all included among the disease courses. Study-wide points: Four to six TRBV segments appeared more often in patients than in controls, and TRBV5-6, TRBV5-1 and TRBV20-1 were among these. In multiple sclerosis, normalized Chao1 diversity was significantly below that of controls. Samples sharing a preparation batch grouped tightly together when assessed by F measure.

Each TCR beta cDNA library carried unique molecular identifiers. The yield from roughly 1 to 10 million T cells was roughly 500,000 cDNA molecules in total. TCRdb independently ran MiXCR on the PCR reads; one entry per CDR3 protein. Here the sample spans over 250,000 distinct CDR3 sequences, 35% to 45% being singletons. The sample holds many counts of this clonotype. The antigen is not known. CDR1 LGHDT and CDR2 YNNKEL come from the germline V gene (reference sequence). The V gene lost 1 base and the J gene lost 4 bases, with 3 bases spanning the gap. CDR3 length: 12 amino acids. The source is a girl under 18 with multiple sclerosis. The sample taken for sequencing was blood. The chain couples TRBV3-1 to TRBJ2-3; D call uncertain. The CDR3 sequence is CASSQAADTQYF. The CDR3 DNA sequence: TGTGCCAGCAGCCAAGCGGCAGATACGCAGTATTTT.